The 28 T cell receptor beta chains in this list originate from one sample, sequenced in a study of blood T cells in healthy people across ages. A sample-barcoded 5' primer and a J-beta primer mix were used in a second PCR of roughly 7 to 11 cycles. From the 5' RACE reads, TCRdb called clonotypes with MiXCR, one entry per CDR3 protein. The sample yields 550,000 to 750,000 distinct CDR3 sequences, around 20% seen once. Sequencing was performed on blood. The receptors here all came from a man between 70 and 80 years old in good health.

This clonotype has just a few counts. This chain connects TRBV7-9 to TRBJ1-1, with D possibly being TRBD1 (6 bases). Per germline, CDR1 SEHNR and CDR2 FQNEAQ (reference sequence). V was shortened by 2 bases and J by 5 bases, with 15 bases between the two germline ends. This CDR3 has 15 residues. CDR3 sequence: CASSLRGRGSTEAFF. The CDR3 nucleotides are TGTGCCAGCAGCTTACGCGGGAGGGGGTCGACTGAAGCTTTCTTT.

This clonotype was observed many times. The chain uses TRBV20-1 and TRBJ2-1; D gene uncertain. This CDR3 has 13 residues. CDR1 and CDR2 from the germline V gene are DFQATT and SNEGSKA (reference sequence). Trimming shortened V by 6 bases and J by 2 bases, and 11 bases separated the two germline ends. The CDR3 spells CSAGKAPYNEQFF. The CDR3, as DNA: TGCAGTGCGGGAAAGGCCCCCTACAATGAGCAGTTCTTC.

The chain has TRBV7-2 and TRBJ2-1; tentative D call: TRBD2 (5 bases). This CDR3 region has 15 residues. V lost 5 bases, J lost 9 bases, and 20 bases lay in between. The V gene's germline CDR1 is SGHTA and CDR2 FQGNSA. The CDR3 nucleotides read TGTGCCAGCAGCCCAGACTCCCCAGGTGCGGGTGAGCAGTTCTTC. It encodes CASSPDSPGAGEQFF.

The genes are TRBV2 and TRBJ1-1; D unresolved. This CDR3 spans 12 amino acids. CDR1 SNHLY and CDR2 FYNNEI come from the germline V gene. V lost 5 bases, J lost 4 bases, and 8 bases lay in between. The CDR3 loop is CASSRAATEAFF. In DNA form, the CDR3 reads TGTGCCAGCAGTAGGGCGGCCACTGAAGCTTTCTTT. Variable domain in full (rest from reference TRBV2 and TRBJ1-1): EPEVTQTPSHQVTQMGQEVILRCVPISNHLYFYWYRQILGQKVEFLVSFYNNEISEKSEIFDDQFSVERPDGSNFTLKIRSTKLEDSAMYFCASSRAATEAFFGQGTRLTVV.

The gene calls are TRBV29-1 and TRBJ2-2; the D gene could be TRBD1 or TRBD2 (6 bases each). Germline loops: CDR1 SQVTM, CDR2 ANQGSEA. There are 16 residues in the CDR3. V lost 2 bases and J 6 bases, leaving 19 bases between the germline ends. This chain's CDR3 is CSVEKGGPGSSGELFF. In DNA, the CDR3 is TGCAGCGTTGAAAAGGGGGGACCTGGATCGTCCGGGGAGCTGTTTTTT.

This chain joins TRBV6-5 and TRBJ1-1, with 7 bases aligning to TRBD1. The CDR3 consists of 17 residues. Trimming cost V 7 bases and J 4 bases; bases outside gene matches: 18. Germline V CDR1 and CDR2: MNHEY, SVGAGI. CDR3 DNA sequence: TGTGCCAGCAATCGGGTTTTTTACAGGGGCCCAACCACTGAAGCTTTCTTT. Translation gives CASNRVFYRGPTTEAFF.

This chain connects TRBV6-5 to TRBJ2-5; 8 nucleotides agree with TRBD1. With 0 bases clipped from V and 3 bases from J, the junction kept 6 bases outside the gene matches. The V gene's germline CDR1 is MNHEY and CDR2 SVGAGI. This CDR3 has 16 amino acids. The CDR3 loop reads CASSYSLATGEETQYF. CDR3 sequence (DNA): TGTGCCAGCAGTTACTCGCTGGCGACAGGGGAAGAGACCCAGTACTTC.

This clonotype was detected only a few times. The genes are TRBV3-1 and TRBJ2-4; 8 bases are shared with TRBD1. Germline CDR1 LGHDT, CDR2 YNNKEL (reference sequence). The CDR3 sequence is 15 residues long. After removal of 6 bases from V and 2 bases from J, the junction contained 6 bases not matched to a gene. CDR3 loop: CASSRTGFSKNIQYF. Here the CDR3 DNA reads TGTGCCAGCAGTCGGACAGGGTTCTCCAAAAACATTCAGTACTTC.

The chain recombines TRBV19 with TRBJ2-2, with D perhaps matching TRBD1 (5 bases). This CDR3 comprises 14 residues. Germline V gene sequence: CDR1 LNHDA, CDR2 SQIVND (reference sequence). V lost 3 bases, J lost 5 bases, and 10 bases lay in between. CDR3 loop: CASSMVQGTGELFF. CDR3 sequence (DNA): TGTGCCAGTAGTATGGTGCAGGGAACCGGGGAGCTGTTTTTT.

This clonotype came up a few times. In DNA, the CDR3 is TGTGCCAGCCTTCCTGCTACAGGGGGCTTAGGCTACACCTTC. Protein product: CASLPATGGLGYTF. The chain recombines TRBV7-2 with TRBJ1-2; 9 nucleotides align to TRBD1. The length of the CDR3 is 14 residues. Germline-derived CDR1 and CDR2 are SGHTA and FQGNSA. J gave up 8 bases and V 8 bases, and 12 bases lay outside the gene matches.

J is TRBJ2-7 and V is TRBV2; a weak D match, TRBD1 (7 bases). The CDR3 runs 14 residues. The V end lost 8 bases, the J end lost 3 bases, and 17 bases lay between the germline ends. The germline gives CDR1 SNHLY, CDR2 FYNNEI. CDR3 nucleotides: TGTGCCAGCTCTCACGGCGGGACAGACTACGAGCAGTACTTC. It codes for CASSHGGTDYEQYF.

This clonotype was detected only a few times. The chain is built from TRBV4-1 and TRBJ2-7, with D possibly called TRBD1 or TRBD2 (5 bases each). The V and J ends lost 5 bases and 0 bases respectively, with 11 bases between them. The CDR3 covers 14 residues. Germline-derived CDR1 and CDR2 are MGHRA and YSYEKL. The DNA of the CDR3 is TGCGCCAGCAGCGTCCCAGGGAGCTCCTACGAGCAGTACTTC. It translates to CASSVPGSSYEQYF.

The chain couples TRBV20-1 to TRBJ2-7; D might be TRBD2 (5 bases). The CDR3 length is 15 residues. V dropped 0 bases and J dropped 6 bases, with 18 bases sitting between them. Looked up from germline, CDR1 is DFQATT and CDR2 is SNEGSKA (reference sequence). CDR3 sequence reads: CSARDRSRGPSEQYF. The CDR3 region has the DNA TGCAGTGCTAGAGATAGGAGCCGAGGGCCTTCCGAGCAGTACTTC.

This clonotype occurred a few times. The chain carries TRBV20-1 and TRBJ2-7, with TRBD2 as a possible D gene (6 bases). This CDR3 is built from 14 residues. Trimming cost V 5 bases and J 0 bases, with 14 bases left between them. Germline CDR1 DFQATT, CDR2 SNEGSKA (reference sequence). The DNA for the CDR3 is TGCAGTGCTTCCGCGGGACGGTTCTCCTACGAGCAGTACTTC. This encodes CSASAGRFSYEQYF.

This clonotype has a count of ten or more. The J gene is TRBJ1-2, the V gene TRBV7-2; possibly TRBD1 for D (6 bases). The ends were cut back, 5 bases at V and 2 bases at J, with 15 bases in the middle. This CDR3 is 15 amino acids long. Germline V gene sequence: CDR1 SGHTA, CDR2 FQGNSA. The CDR3 nucleotides are TGTGCCAGCAGCACCGACGGACAGAAAAACTATGGCTACACCTTC. Translated: CASSTDGQKNYGYTF.

This clonotype was picked up a small number of times. V usage is TRBV4-2 and J usage is TRBJ2-1; 9 bases are shared with TRBD2. The CDR3 covers 17 residues. CDR1 LGHNA and CDR2 YNFKEQ come from the germline V gene. V shed 2 bases, J shed 5 bases, and the junction held 10 bases outside the gene matches. Here the CDR3 DNA reads TGTGCCAGCAGCCAACAGCCTGTGGCTAGCGGGGACAATGAGCAGTTCTTC. Its translation is CASSQQPVASGDNEQFF.

The CDR3 DNA reads TGCGCCAGCAGCCAAGAAGGACAGGGTAACGTCCTGACTTTC. It encodes CASSQEGQGNVLTF. The chain joins TRBV4-1 to TRBJ2-6, with TRBD1 matching 8 bases. The junction had 2 bases not matched to a gene; V was cut back by 0 bases and J by 10 bases. The CDR3 has 14 amino acids. Germline V gene sequence: CDR1 MGHRA, CDR2 YSYEKL.

The chain is built from TRBV3-1 and TRBJ2-3; D gene uncertain. CDR1 and CDR2 (germline): LGHDT, YNNKEL (reference sequence). The ends were cut back, 0 bases at V and 1 base at J, with 8 bases in the middle. The CDR3 is 15 amino acids. This chain's CDR3 is CASSQEGVGTDTQYF. CDR3 nucleotide sequence: TGTGCCAGCAGCCAAGAAGGAGTTGGCACAGATACGCAGTATTTT.

This clonotype was observed a few times. The chain uses TRBV28 and TRBJ2-5, with TRBD2 matching 7 bases. The CDR3 spans 15 residues. Germline V gives CDR1 MDHEN, CDR2 SYDVKM. Trimming took 5 bases from V and 5 from J; bases not matched to a gene: 11. CDR3 residues: CASSEGSGKQETQYF. The DNA of the CDR3 is TGTGCCAGCAGTGAGGGGAGCGGGAAGCAGGAGACCCAGTACTTC.

V gene TRBV6-5 combines with J gene TRBJ1-4; the D is unclear. The germline V gene has CDR1 MNHEY and CDR2 SVGAGI. The CDR3 consists of 17 residues. Trimming pared 2 bases from V and 4 bases from J, leaving 17 bases between. This CDR3 is CASSYGLTTALNEKLFF. The CDR3 DNA is TGTGCCAGCAGTTACGGGTTGACCACTGCCCTTAATGAAAAACTGTTTTTT.

Only a few counts were recorded for this clonotype. One end of the junction does not line up with germline, which may come from a read error. The chain recombines TRBV5-5 with TRBJ2-1, with unresolved D. The germline V gene encodes CDR1 SGHKS and CDR2 YYEKEE (reference sequence). The CDR3 spans 16 residues. The CDR3 DNA is TGTGCCAGCAGCTTCCTTCTGCAAAGCTCCTACAATGAGCAGTTCTTT. Encoded protein: CASSFLLQSSYNEQFF.

On this clonotype itself: At one end the junction does not follow the germline gene, possibly because of a read error. This chain joins TRBV28 and TRBJ1-1; a weak D match, TRBD1 (5 bases). CDR1 is MDHEN, CDR2 SYDVKM, per germline. The CDR3 runs 13 residues. Here the CDR3 DNA reads TGTGCCACCCGGACAACGAAGGTCACTGAAGCATTCTTT. Translation: CATRTTKVTEAFF. Looking up the rest from reference TRBV28 and TRBJ1-1 gives the full variable domain: DVKVTQSSRYLVKRTGEKVFLECVQDMDHENMFWYRQDPGLGLRLIYFSYDVKMKEKGDIPEGYSVSREKKERFSLILESASTNQTSMYLCATRTTKVTEAFFGQGTRLTVV.

This clonotype showed up many times. The chain is built from TRBV20-1 and TRBJ1-1; D is possibly TRBD1 (6 bases). Germline V gives CDR1 DFQATT, CDR2 SNEGSKA (reference sequence). This CDR3 contains 12 residues. CDR3 residues: CSPRAGATEAFF. Here the CDR3 DNA reads TGCAGCCCCAGGGCGGGGGCCACTGAAGCTTTCTTT.

The J gene is TRBJ2-3, the V gene TRBV10-3; perhaps TRBD2 as D (6 bases). Germline V gene lookup returns CDR1 ENHRY and CDR2 SYGVKD. CDR3 size: 15 residues. V shed 6 bases and J shed 5 bases, with 18 bases lying between them. CDR3 in amino acids: CAISRGGEAVDTQYF. The CDR3 region has the DNA TGTGCCATCAGCCGTGGAGGGGAGGCGGTAGATACGCAGTATTTT.

This clonotype occurred a few times. The chain employs TRBV7-9 and TRBJ1-4; perhaps TRBD1 as D (5 bases). The V gene's germline CDR1 is SEHNR and CDR2 FQNEAQ (reference sequence). Trimming cost V 5 bases and J 8 bases, with 15 bases left between them. The CDR3 has 14 amino acids. The CDR3: CASSIQSEGEKLFF. CDR3 bases: TGTGCCAGCAGCATCCAGTCCGAGGGGGAAAAACTGTTTTTT.

This clonotype was seen a handful of times. This chain links TRBV9 with TRBJ2-1; D possibly corresponds to TRBD1 (6 bases). Germline V CDR1 and CDR2: SGDLS, YYNGEE. CDR3 length equals 23 residues. V lost 0 bases and J lost 0, with 31 bases in between. The CDR3 reads CASSVAIPQQGRLARDSYNEQFF. CDR3 sequence (DNA): TGTGCCAGCAGCGTAGCTATCCCCCAACAGGGCAGGCTGGCGAGGGACTCCTACAATGAGCAGTTCTTC.

This clonotype turned up a few times. J is TRBJ2-2 and V is TRBV18; D might be TRBD2 (6 bases). The germline V gene encodes CDR1 KGHSH and CDR2 LQKENI. Trimming shortened V by 3 bases and J by 4 bases, and 12 bases separated the two germline ends. The CDR3 sequence is 15 residues long. CDR3 sequence reads: CASSPAGRGTGELFF. The CDR3 DNA reads as TGTGCCAGCTCACCCGCGGGGCGCGGCACCGGGGAGCTGTTTTTT.

Only a few counts were recorded for this clonotype. The rearrangement uses TRBV12-3 or TRBV12-4 and TRBJ2-3; 8 positions agree with TRBD2. CDR3 length equals 15 residues. V shed 5 bases and J 2 bases; nucleotides not matched to a gene: 6. CDR3 residues: CASSPLSGITDTQYF. CDR3 nucleotide sequence: TGTGCCAGCAGTCCCCTTAGCGGGATCACAGATACGCAGTATTTT.